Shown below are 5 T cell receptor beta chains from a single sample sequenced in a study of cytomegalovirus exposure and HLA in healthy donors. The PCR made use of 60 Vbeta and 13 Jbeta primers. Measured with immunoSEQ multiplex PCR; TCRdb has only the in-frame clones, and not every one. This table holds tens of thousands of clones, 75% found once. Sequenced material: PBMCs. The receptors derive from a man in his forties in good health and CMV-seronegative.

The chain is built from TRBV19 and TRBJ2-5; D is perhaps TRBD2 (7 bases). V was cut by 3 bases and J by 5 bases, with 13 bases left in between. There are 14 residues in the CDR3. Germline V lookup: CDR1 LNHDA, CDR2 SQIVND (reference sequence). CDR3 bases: TGTGCCAGTAGTATCCGGGGGGCTTGGGAGACCCAGTACTTC. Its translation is CASSIRGAWETQYF.

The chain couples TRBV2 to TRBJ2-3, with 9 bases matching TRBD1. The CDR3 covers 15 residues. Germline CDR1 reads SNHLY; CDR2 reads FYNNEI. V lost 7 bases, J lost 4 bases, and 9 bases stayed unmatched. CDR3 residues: CASKEQGAASDTQYF. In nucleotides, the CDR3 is TGTGCCAGCAAAGAACAGGGGGCTGCCTCAGATACGCAGTATTTT.

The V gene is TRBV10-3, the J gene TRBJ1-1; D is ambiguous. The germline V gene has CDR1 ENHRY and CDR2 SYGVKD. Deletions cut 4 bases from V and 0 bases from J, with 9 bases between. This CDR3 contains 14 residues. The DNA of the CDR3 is TGTGCCATCAGTGTTGAGGGCATGAACACTGAAGCTTTCTTT. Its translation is CAISVEGMNTEAFF.

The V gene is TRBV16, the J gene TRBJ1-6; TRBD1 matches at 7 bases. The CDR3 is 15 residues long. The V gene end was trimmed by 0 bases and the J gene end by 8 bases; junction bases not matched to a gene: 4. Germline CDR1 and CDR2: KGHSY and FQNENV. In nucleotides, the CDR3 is TGTGCCAGCAGCCAATCGGGACAGCCTTATTCACCCCTCCACTTT. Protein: CASSQSGQPYSPLHF.

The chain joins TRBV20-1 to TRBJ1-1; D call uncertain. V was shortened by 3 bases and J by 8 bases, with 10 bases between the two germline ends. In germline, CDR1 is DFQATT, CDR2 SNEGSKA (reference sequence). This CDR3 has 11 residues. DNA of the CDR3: TGCAGTGCTAGCTTGTCAGGCGAAGCTTTCTTT. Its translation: CSASLSGEAFF.